Sequencing of this TCR beta chain was carried out in a study of T cells in tuberculosis. Study-wide results and caveats: Smaller distances to GMM-specific TCRs suggested their expansion in active tuberculosis. Shorter CDR3-alpha in active tuberculosis partly drove smaller distances.

Unsorted cryopreserved PBMC were sequenced, averaging around 100,000 T cells per clinical donor. This clone came up once. Its antigen is unidentified. V was pared by 6 bases and J by 8 bases, with 16 bases between. Per the germline V gene, CDR1 is MDHEN and CDR2 is SYDVKM. The CDR3 covers 13 residues. This table comes from immunoSEQ multiplex PCR, and its TCRdb copy is limited to in-frame clones, with some not included. The sample lists about 31,000 clones, 97% occurring once. The sample was PBMCs. This chain joins TRBV28 and TRBJ1-2; weak D call: TRBD1 (6 bases). This receptor was identified in a donor between 10 and 35 years old with latent tuberculosis or without tuberculosis infection. In DNA form, the CDR3 reads TGTGCCAGCAGCCCCAACAGGGTAGGCGGCTACACCTTC. Translation: CASSPNRVGGYTF.